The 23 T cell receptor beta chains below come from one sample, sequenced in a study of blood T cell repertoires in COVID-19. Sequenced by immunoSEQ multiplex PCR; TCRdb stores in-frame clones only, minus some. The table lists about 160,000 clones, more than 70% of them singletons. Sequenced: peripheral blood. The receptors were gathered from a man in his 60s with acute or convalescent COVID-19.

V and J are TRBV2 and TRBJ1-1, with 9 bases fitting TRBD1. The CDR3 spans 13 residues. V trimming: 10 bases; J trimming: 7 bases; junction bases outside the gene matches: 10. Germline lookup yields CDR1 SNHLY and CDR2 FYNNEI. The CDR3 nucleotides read TGTGCCATCCTGTTACAGGGGGCGGGTGAAGCTTTCTTT. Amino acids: CAILLQGAGEAFF.

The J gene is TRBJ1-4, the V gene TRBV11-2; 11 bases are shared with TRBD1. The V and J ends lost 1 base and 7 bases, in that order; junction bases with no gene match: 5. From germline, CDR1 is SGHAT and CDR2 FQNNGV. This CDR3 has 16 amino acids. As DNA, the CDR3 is TGTGCCAGCAGCTTAGCCGGACAGGGGGCGGGTGAAAAACTGTTTTTT. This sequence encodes CASSLAGQGAGEKLFF.

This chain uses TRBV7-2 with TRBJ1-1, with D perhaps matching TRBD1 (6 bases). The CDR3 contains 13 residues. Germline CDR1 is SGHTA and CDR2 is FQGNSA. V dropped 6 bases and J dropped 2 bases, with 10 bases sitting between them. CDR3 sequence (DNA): TGTGCCAGCAGACGACAGGTAAACACTGAAGCTTTCTTT. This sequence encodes CASRRQVNTEAFF.

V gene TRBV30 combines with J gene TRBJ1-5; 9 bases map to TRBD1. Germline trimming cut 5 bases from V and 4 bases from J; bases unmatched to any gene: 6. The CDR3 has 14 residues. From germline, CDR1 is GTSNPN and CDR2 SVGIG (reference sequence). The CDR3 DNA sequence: TGTGCCTGGGGGACAGGGTTATGGAATCAGCCCCAGCATTTT. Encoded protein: CAWGTGLWNQPQHF.

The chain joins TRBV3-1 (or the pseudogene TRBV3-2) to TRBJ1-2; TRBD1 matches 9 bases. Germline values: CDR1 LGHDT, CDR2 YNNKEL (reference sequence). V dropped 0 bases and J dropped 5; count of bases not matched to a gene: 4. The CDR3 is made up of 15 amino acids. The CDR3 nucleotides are TGTGCCAGCAGCCAAGATTGGACAGGGGTTTATGGCTACACCTTC. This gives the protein CASSQDWTGVYGYTF.

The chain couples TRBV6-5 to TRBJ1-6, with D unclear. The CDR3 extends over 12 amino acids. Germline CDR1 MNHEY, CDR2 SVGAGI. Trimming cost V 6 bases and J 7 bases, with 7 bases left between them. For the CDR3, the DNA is TGTGCCAGCAGACAGCTGAATTCACCCCTCCACTTT. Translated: CASRQLNSPLHF.

The DNA for the CDR3 is TGCGCCAGCAGCTTGTTTGGTACTAGCTCCTACAATGAGCAGTTCTTC. It yields the protein CASSLFGTSSYNEQFF. V and J are TRBV5-1 and TRBJ2-1; tentative D call: TRBD2 (5 bases). CDR1 and CDR2 from the germline V gene are SGHRS and YFSETQ. V was shortened by 1 base and J by 0 bases, with 11 bases between the two germline ends. There are 16 residues in the CDR3. The entire variable domain, with the rest obtained from reference TRBV5-1 and TRBJ2-1, is as follows: KAGVTQTPRYLIKTRGQQVTLSCSPISGHRSVSWYQQTPGQGLQFLFEYFSETQRNKGNFPGRFSGRQFSNSRSEMNVSTLELGDSALYLCASSLFGTSSYNEQFFGPGTRLTVL.

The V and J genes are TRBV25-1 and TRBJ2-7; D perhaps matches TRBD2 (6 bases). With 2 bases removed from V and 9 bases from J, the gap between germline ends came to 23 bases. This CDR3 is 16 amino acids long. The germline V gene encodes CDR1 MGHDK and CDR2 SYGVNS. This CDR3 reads CASSEIGGLRPLGQYF. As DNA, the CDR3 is TGTGCCAGCAGTGAAATCGGGGGTTTGAGGCCTCTAGGGCAGTACTTC.

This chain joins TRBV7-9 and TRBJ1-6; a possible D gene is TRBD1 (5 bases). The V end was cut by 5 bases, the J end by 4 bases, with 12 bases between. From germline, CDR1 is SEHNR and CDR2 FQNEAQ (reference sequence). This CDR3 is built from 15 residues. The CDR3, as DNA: TGTGCCAGCAGCGCGGACGGGGGGTATAATTCACCCCTCCACTTT. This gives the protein CASSADGGYNSPLHF. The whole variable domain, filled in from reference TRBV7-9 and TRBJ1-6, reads DTGVSQNPRHKITKRGQNVTFRCDPISEHNRLYWYRQTLGQGPEFLTYFQNEAQLEKSRLLSDRFSAERPKGSFSTLEIQRTEQGDSAMYLCASSADGGYNSPLHFGNGTRLTVT.

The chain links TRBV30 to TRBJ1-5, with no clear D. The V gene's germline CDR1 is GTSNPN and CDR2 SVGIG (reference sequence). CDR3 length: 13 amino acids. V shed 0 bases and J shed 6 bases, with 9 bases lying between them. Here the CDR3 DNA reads TGTGCCTGGAGTGTAGATTCGCGTCAGCCCCAGCATTTT. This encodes CAWSVDSRQPQHF.

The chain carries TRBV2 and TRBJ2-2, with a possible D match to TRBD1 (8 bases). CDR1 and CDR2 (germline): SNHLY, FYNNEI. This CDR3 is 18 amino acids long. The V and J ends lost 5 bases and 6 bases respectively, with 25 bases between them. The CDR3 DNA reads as TGTGCCAGCAGTCTACTTACAGGGGGGGTTGTACAGGCCGGGGAGCTGTTTTTT. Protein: CASSLLTGGVVQAGELFF. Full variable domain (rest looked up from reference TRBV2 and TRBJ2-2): EPEVTQTPSHQVTQMGQEVILRCVPISNHLYFYWYRQILGQKVEFLVSFYNNEISEKSEIFDDQFSVERPDGSNFTLKIRSTKLEDSAMYFCASSLLTGGVVQAGELFFGEGSRLTVL.

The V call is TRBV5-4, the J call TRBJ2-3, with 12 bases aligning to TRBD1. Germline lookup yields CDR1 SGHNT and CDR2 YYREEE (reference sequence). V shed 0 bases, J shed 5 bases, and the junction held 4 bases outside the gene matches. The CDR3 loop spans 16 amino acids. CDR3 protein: CASSLDRDRGRDTQYF. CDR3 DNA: TGTGCCAGCAGCTTGGACCGGGACAGGGGGCGAGATACGCAGTATTTT.

The CDR3 DNA is TGTGCCAGCAGCCGAACGAGACTGTTGTTGACTAATGAAAAACTGTTTTTT. As protein: CASSRTRLLLTNEKLFF. This chain connects TRBV7-8 to TRBJ1-4; D gene uncertain. Trimming stripped 5 bases from V and 2 bases from J, with 18 bases between. Germline lookup yields CDR1 SGHVS and CDR2 FQNEAQ. This CDR3 has 17 amino acids.

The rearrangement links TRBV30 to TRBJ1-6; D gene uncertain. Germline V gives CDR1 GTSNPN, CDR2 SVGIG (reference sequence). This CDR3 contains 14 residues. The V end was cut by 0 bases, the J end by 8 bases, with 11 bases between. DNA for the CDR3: TGTGCCTGGAGTGTTTCAGGAACAGATTCACCCCTCCACTTT. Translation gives CAWSVSGTDSPLHF.

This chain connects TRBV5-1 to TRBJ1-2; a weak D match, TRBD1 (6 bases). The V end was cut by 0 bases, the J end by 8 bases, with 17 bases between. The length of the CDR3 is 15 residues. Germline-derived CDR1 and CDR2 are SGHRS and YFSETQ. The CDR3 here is CASSLVRGPGWGYTF. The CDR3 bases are TGCGCCAGCAGCTTGGTCAGGGGCCCCGGCTGGGGCTACACCTTC.

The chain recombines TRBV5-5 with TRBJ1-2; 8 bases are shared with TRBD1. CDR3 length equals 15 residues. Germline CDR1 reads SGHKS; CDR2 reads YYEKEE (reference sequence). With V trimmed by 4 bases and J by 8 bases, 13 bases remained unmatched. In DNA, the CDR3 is TGTGCCAGCAGCCTGGACAGGGCCCTCTCGGGGGGCTACACCTTC. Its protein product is CASSLDRALSGGYTF.

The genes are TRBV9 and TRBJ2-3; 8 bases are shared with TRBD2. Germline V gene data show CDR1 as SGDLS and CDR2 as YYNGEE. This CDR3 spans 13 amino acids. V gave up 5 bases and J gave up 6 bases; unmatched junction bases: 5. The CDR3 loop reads CASRAGTRDTQYF. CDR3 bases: TGTGCCAGCAGGGCGGGGACTAGGGATACGCAGTATTTT.

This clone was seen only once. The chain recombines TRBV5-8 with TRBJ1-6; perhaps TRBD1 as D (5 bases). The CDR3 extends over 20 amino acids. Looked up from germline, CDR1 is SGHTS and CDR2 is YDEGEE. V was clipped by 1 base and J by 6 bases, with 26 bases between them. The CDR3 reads CASSLYVRRDPTIFNSPLHF. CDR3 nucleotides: TGTGCCAGCAGCTTGTACGTTCGCAGGGATCCGACCATTTTTAATTCACCCCTCCACTTT.

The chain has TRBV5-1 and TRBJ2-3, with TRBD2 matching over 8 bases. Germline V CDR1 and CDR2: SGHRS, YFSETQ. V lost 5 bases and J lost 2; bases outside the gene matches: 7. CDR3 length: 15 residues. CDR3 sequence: CASSRGLAATDTQYF. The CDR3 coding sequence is TGCGCCAGCAGTAGAGGACTAGCAGCCACAGATACGCAGTATTTT.

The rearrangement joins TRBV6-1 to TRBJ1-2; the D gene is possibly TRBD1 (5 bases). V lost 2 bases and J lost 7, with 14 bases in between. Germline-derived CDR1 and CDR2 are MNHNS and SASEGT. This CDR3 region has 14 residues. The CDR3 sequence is CASSESGGSGGYTF. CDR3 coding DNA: TGTGCCAGCAGTGAATCGGGGGGATCGGGTGGCTACACCTTC.

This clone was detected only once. In DNA, the CDR3 is TGTGCCTGGAGTGAGGGACAGGGTGGGGCCAACGTCCTGACTTTC. Its protein is CAWSEGQGGANVLTF. The chain recombines TRBV30 with TRBJ2-6; 9 bases line up with TRBD1. The CDR3 runs to 15 residues. V lost 1 base, J lost 3 bases, and 1 base stayed unmatched. CDR1 is GTSNPN, CDR2 SVGIG, per germline (reference sequence).

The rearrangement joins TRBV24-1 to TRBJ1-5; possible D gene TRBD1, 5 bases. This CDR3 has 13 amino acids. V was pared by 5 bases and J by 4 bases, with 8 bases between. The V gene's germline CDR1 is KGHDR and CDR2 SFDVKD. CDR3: CATSGGGNQPQHF. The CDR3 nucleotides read TGTGCCACCAGTGGGGGGGGGAATCAGCCCCAGCATTTT.

The CDR3 nucleotides are TGTGCCAGCAGCTTAGGACGACAGGGAAATGAAAAACTGTTTTTT. Protein: CASSLGRQGNEKLFF. This chain joins TRBV7-9 and TRBJ1-4; 7 positions match TRBD1. Trimming at V came to 1 base and at J to 5 bases, leaving 4 bases not matched to a gene. The CDR3 extends over 15 amino acids. Germline CDR1 is SEHNR and CDR2 is FQNEAQ (reference sequence).